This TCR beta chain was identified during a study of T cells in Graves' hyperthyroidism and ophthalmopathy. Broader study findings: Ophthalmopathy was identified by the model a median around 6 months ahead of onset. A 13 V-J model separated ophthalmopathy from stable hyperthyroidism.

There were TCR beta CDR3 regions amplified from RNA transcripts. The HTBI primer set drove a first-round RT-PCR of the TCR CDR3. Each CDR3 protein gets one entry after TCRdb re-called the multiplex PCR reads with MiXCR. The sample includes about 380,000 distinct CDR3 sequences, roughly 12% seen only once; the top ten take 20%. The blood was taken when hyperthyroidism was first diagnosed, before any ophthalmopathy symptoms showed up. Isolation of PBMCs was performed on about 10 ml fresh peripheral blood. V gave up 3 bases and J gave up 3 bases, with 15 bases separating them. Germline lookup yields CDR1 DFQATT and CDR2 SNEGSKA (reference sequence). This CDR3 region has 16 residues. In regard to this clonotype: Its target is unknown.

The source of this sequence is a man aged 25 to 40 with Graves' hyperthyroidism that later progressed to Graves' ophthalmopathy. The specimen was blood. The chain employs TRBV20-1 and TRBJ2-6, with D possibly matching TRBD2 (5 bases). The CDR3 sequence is CSARPPPGNGANVLTF. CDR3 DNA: TGCAGTGCTAGGCCCCCTCCGGGAAATGGGGCCAACGTCCTGACTTTC.